This TCR beta chain was identified in a study of blood T cell repertoires in COVID-19. Study-wide background: The samples span acute and convalescent COVID-19 from the United States, Italy and Spain. T cells, B-cell-depleted T cells, or PBMCs provided the cDNA or gDNA that served as material.

Here immunoSEQ multiplex PCR was the method, and the copy in TCRdb shows in-frame clones only, minus some. The sample consists of about 75,000 clones, approximately 82% of them appearing once. Germline lookup yields CDR1 MNHEY and CDR2 SVGEGT. The CDR3 is 16 amino acids. With V trimmed by 4 bases and J by 1 base, 4 bases remained unmatched. The chain combines TRBV6-2 or TRBV6-3 with TRBJ2-3; 11 bases agree with TRBD2. Sequencing was done on a sample of peripheral blood. The sequence came from a woman between 50 and 59 years old with acute or convalescent COVID-19. The CDR3 region is CASSSGTSGRTDTQYF. CDR3 DNA: TGTGCCAGCAGTTCCGGGACTAGCGGACGCACAGATACGCAGTATTTT.